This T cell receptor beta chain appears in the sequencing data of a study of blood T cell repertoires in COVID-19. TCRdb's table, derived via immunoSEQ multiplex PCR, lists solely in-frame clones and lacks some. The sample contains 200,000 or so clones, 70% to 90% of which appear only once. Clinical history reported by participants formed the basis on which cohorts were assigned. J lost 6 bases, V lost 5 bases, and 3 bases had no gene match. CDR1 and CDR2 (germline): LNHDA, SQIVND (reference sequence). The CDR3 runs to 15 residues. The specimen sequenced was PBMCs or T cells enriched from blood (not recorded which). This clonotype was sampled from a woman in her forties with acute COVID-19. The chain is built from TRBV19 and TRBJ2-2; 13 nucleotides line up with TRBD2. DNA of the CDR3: TGTGCCAGTAGTCCACTAGCGGGAGGGCCCGGGGAGCTGTTTTTT. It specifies CASSPLAGGPGELFF.